This T cell receptor beta chain derives from a study of read filtering for tumor transcriptome and immune sequencing (TCRdb year 2020). At the level of the whole study: The cohort consisted of approximately 17 male and roughly 15 female patients, with a mean age of about 66 years and an age range of roughly 47 to 90. Per sample, about 3.5 to 10.27 million TCR-region mapped reads were obtained with IR-seq, compared with only roughly 85 to 1273 with RNA-seq. One of the main goals was to work out a read-filtering strategy for immune repertoire data, in particular whether clonotypes backed by only a single read should be removed. By revised international staging, about 8 patients were R-ISS I, 16 were R-ISS II and over five were R-ISS III. TCR repertoires obtained by targeted immune repertoire sequencing and by bulk whole-transcriptome sequencing performed on the same bone marrow samples were compared. Whole-transcriptome libraries were prepared with the TruSeq RNA Access Library Prep Kit after DNase treatment.

The Immunoverse kit was used to build TCR libraries from around 420 ng RNA, with molecular barcoded adaptors covering alpha/delta and beta/gamma chains. TCR library preparation used the same RNA that went into transcriptome sequencing. TCR libraries were sequenced on an Illumina HiSeq 4000 with 2 x 150 cycles. As for the original processing: With MiXCR, TCR reads were aligned to human V, D, J and C references and assembled into CDR3 clonotypes, with quality filtering and error correction included. Clonotype counts and gene usage diversity were analyzed with the tcR package in R. Raw mapping reads were checked after the RNA-seq reads had been mapped by STAR aligner version 2.5.3a onto the human GRCh37 genome. To test how sequencing depth affects detected clonotypes, IR-seq fastq files were randomly downsampled with Seqtk 1.3. In TCRdb, the public reads were trimmed at Q25 with fastp and aligned with MiXCR, with productive beta chains retained. All rows with the same CDR3 protein become a single entry with the most common DNA and genes. Clone size and V and J calls follow TCRdb, not the original study. The sample table shows some 41,000 distinct CDR3 sequences, and over 9.5% are seen once. The ten biggest clones cover roughly a third of the sample.

Every patient had bone marrow sampled at the time of active disease. Ficoll-Hypaque density gradient centrifugation was used to isolate the bone marrow mononuclear cells. Myeloma plasma cells were removed and CD138-negative cells were obtained by negative selection following labeling with CD138 magnetic microbeads on a MACS separator. The purity of the isolated cells was checked by flow cytometry with CD138 antibodies on an Attune NxT. Total RNA was extracted using TRIzol reagent and was quantified on a NanoDrop spectrophotometer. Paired RNA-seq and IR-seq were performed on the CD138-negative bone marrow sample of each patient. V is cut back by 10 bases and J by 6 bases, with 12 bases in the junction unmatched. The germline V gene specifies MDHEN as CDR1 and SYDVKM as CDR2. Its CDR3 holds 14 amino acids, cysteine through phenylalanine. This entry keeps only the CDR3 DNA: 42 bases, framed from base 1.

Many counts were recorded for this clonotype. This receptor's antigen is unknown. There are no base qualities to consult, and no much larger clone falls within one base. The study at large found these results: Compared with RNA-seq, IR-seq captured clonotypes at much higher depth and more reliably, and a smaller IR-seq throughput was enough to identify most shared clonotypes. When single-read clonotypes were removed, the proportions of shared clonotypes in IR-seq and RNA-seq correlated more strongly. The sorted CD138-negative fraction was composed of a mixed bone marrow immune population rather than of purified T cells. In IR-seq, single-read clonotypes were about four fifths of clonotypes but approximately 3.2% of total reads; in RNA-seq they were roughly 72% of clonotypes and roughly 42% of reads.

The TCR sequence derives from a donor over 35 with multiple myeloma. The sequenced sample consisted of a population of CD138-negative cells sorted from bone marrow. Reading the label with the study, this specimen's cell subset or site is: bone marrow mononuclear cells depleted of CD138+ plasma/myeloma cells by negative magnetic selection. Rearrangement joined TRBV28 to TRBJ1-5; 7 central nucleotides agree with TRBD1. The DNA sequence reads TGTGCCACCACCGGGGAGGGGGCCGTTCAGCCCCAGCATTTT. It codes for CATTGEGAVQPQHF.